This T cell receptor (beta chain) stems from a study of beta chain features in type 1 diabetes. Whole-study context: All samples combined gave 90 million to 130 million sorted cells for examination. Study-wide findings and caveats: Equally in patients and controls, shorter templates might have been favored by PCR. No resolution was reached here on whether HLA type influences TCRB rearrangement.

The isolated RNA, all of it, was reverse transcribed, so expressed TCRB transcripts were what got sequenced. TCRdb's copy holds only in-frame clones and misses some; the assay was immunoSEQ multiplex PCR. The table includes almost 350,000 clones, around 7.6% detected once. Details on this clone: Antigen: not known.

This CDR3 contains 16 residues. Germline loops: CDR1 MGHDK, CDR2 SYGVNS. The ends lost 7 bases at V and 8 bases at J; junction bases unmatched: 13. The V and J genes are TRBV25-1 and TRBJ2-7, with 14 positions matching TRBD2. The receptor comes from a young woman in good health. Sample: central memory CD4+ T cells from blood. CDR3 sequence: CASTTAGTSGRAKQYF. The CDR3 DNA follows: TGTGCCAGCACCACCGCCGGGACTAGCGGGAGAGCTAAGCAGTACTTC.